The clone carrying this TCR beta chain has a single count. The data originate from a study of cytomegalovirus exposure and HLA in healthy donors. Use of 60 Vbeta and 13 Jbeta primers characterized the PCR. Data came from immunoSEQ multiplex PCR; TCRdb stores just in-frame clones and leaves some out. The sample includes 150,000 to 200,000 clones, around 87% of them seen just once. The clonotype comes from a woman aged 18-29 years in good health and CMV-seronegative. Sequencing used PBMCs.

CDR3 protein: CASSGEGLGSGANVLTF. The CDR3 nucleotides are TGTGCCAGCAGCGGAGAAGGCTTAGGCTCTGGGGCCAACGTCCTGACTTTC. The chain carries TRBV7-2 and TRBJ2-6; D remains unclear. Germline V lookup: CDR1 SGHTA, CDR2 FQGNSA. CDR3 size: 17 residues. The germline V and J ends were trimmed by 5 bases and 0 bases, with 14 bases remaining between them.